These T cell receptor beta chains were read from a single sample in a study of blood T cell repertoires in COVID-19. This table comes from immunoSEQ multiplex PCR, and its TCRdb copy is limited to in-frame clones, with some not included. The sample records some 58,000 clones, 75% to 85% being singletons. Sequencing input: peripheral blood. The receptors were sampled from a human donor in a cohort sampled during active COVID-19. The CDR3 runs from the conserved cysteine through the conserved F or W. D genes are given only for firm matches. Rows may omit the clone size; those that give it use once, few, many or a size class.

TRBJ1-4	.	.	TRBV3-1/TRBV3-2	CASSQASRGEKLFF	TGTGCCAGCAGCCAAGCATCTAGGGGTGAAAAACTGTTTTTT
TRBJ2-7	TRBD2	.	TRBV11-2	CASSLVRQAGSYEQYF	TGTGCCAGCAGCTTAGTTCGGCAAGCGGGGAGCTACGAGCAGTACTTC
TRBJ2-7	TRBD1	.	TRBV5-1	CASSLGSGGEQYF	TGCGCCAGCAGCTTGGGTTCAGGGGGCGAGCAGTACTTC
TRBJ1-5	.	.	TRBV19	CASTVVAGNQPQHF	TGTGCCAGTACCGTCGTTGCAGGGAATCAGCCCCAGCATTTT
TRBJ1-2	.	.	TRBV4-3	CASSPYNDQGLYGYTF	TGCGCCAGCAGCCCGTATAACGATCAGGGACTCTATGGCTACACCTTC
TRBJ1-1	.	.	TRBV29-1	CSAAVDKAFF	TGCAGCGCAGCCGTGGACAAAGCTTTCTTT
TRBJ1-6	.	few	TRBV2	CASSQNPTESSYNSPLHF	TGTGCCAGCAGTCAGAACCCTACAGAAAGCTCCTATAATTCACCCCTCCACTTT
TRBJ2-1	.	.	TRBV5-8	CASSLVGGGDEQFF	TGTGCCAGCAGCTTGGTGGGAGGAGGGGATGAGCAGTTCTTC
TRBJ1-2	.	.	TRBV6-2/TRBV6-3	CASSYRQRHNYGYTF	TGTGCCAGCAGTTATCGTCAGCGTCATAACTATGGCTACACCTTC
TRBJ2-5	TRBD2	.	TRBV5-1	CASSGLAGVGETQYF	TGCGCCAGCAGCGGCTTAGCGGGAGTAGGAGAGACCCAGTACTTC
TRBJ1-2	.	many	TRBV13	CASSSPGLGYTF	TGTGCCAGCAGCTCCCCGGGTCTTGGCTACACCTTC
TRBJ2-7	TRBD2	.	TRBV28	CASAGGGSYEQYF	TGTGCCAGCGCGGGGGGCGGCTCCTACGAGCAGTACTTC
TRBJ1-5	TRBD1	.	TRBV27	CASSPDRGEQPQHF	TGTGCCAGCAGCCCGGACAGGGGCGAGCAGCCCCAGCATTTT
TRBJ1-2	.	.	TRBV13	CASSLGGSNHGYTF	TGTGCCAGCAGCTTAGGAGGGAGCAACCATGGCTACACCTTC
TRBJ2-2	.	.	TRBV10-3	CAISDSLAENTGELFF	TGTGCCATCAGTGATTCCCTAGCAGAGAACACCGGGGAGCTGTTTTTT
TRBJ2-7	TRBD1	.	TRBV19	CASSPGQGSGEQYF	TGTGCCAGTAGTCCCGGACAGGGTTCGGGAGAGCAGTACTTC
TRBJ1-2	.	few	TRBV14	CASSPGRDYGYTF	TGTGCCAGCAGCCCAGGGAGGGACTATGGCTACACCTTC
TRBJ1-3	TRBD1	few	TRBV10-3	CAISPDRAGGNTIYF	TGTGCCATCAGTCCCGACAGGGCCGGTGGAAACACCATATATTTT
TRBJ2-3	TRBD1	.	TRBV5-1	CASTMGQGYTGTQYF	TGCGCCAGTACCATGGGACAGGGATACACGGGTACGCAGTATTTT
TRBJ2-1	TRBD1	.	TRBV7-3	CASSPGQGDYNEQFF	TGTGCCAGCAGCCCGGGACAGGGGGACTACAATGAGCAGTTCTTC
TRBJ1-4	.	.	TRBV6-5	CASSYGGANEKLFF	TGTGCCAGCAGTTACGGCGGAGCTAATGAAAAACTGTTTTTT
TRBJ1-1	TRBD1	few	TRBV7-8	CASSLTGGTEAFF	TGTGCCAGCAGCTTGACAGGGGGCACTGAAGCTTTCTTT
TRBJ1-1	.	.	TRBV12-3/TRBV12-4	CASSFGGNTEAFF	TGTGCCAGCAGTTTCGGGGGGAACACTGAAGCTTTCTTT
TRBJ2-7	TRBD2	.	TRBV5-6	CASSSRLAPSSYEQYF	TGTGCCAGCAGCTCCAGACTAGCTCCTAGCTCCTACGAGCAGTACTTC
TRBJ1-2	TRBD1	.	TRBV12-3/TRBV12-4	CASSLTGGYGYTF	TGTGCCAGCAGTTTAACAGGGGGCTATGGCTACACCTTC
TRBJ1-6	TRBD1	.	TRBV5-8	CASSAGTVNSPLHF	TGTGCCAGCAGCGCCGGGACAGTTAATTCACCCCTCCACTTT
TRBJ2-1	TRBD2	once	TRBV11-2	CASSLGGSGYNEQFF	TGTGCCAGCAGCTTAGGGGGTAGCGGGTACAATGAGCAGTTCTTC
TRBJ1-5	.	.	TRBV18	CASSLENNEDQPQHF	TGTGCCAGCTCACTTGAGAACAATGAGGATCAGCCCCAGCATTTT
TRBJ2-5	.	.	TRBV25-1	CASSLRNQETQYF	TGTGCCAGCAGTCTTCGTAACCAAGAGACCCAGTACTTC
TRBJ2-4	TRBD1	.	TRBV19	CASSKDRGKNIQYF	TGTGCCAGTAGCAAGGACAGGGGCAAAAACATTCAGTACTTC
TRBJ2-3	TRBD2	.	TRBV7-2	CASGGGFTDTQYF	TGTGCCAGCGGGGGGGGTTTCACAGATACGCAGTATTTT
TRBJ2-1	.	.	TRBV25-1	CASSGYRDTNEQFF	TGTGCCAGCAGTGGTTACCGGGACACCAATGAGCAGTTCTTC
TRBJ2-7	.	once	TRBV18	CASSPPSSYEQYF	TGTGCCAGCTCACCACCGTCTTCCTACGAGCAGTACTTC
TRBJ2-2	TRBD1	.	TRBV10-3	CAIKGTGAGTGELFF	TGTGCCATCAAGGGGACAGGGGCGGGAACCGGGGAGCTGTTTTTT
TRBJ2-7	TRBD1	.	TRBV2	CASSRDRYSYEQYF	TGTGCCAGCAGTCGGGACAGGTATTCCTACGAGCAGTACTTC
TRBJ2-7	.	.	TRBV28	CASSYWTGYEQYF	TGTGCCAGCAGCTACTGGACTGGTTACGAGCAGTACTTC
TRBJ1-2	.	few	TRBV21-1	CASSKGVEGVYGYTF	TGTGCCAGCAGCAAAGGGGTGGAGGGAGTCTATGGCTACACCTTC
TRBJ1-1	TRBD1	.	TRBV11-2	CASSLRVPGTGGANTEAFF	TGTGCCAGCAGCTTAAGGGTACCCGGGACAGGAGGGGCGAACACTGAAGCTTTCTTT
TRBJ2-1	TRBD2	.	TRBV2	CASRTSGGTYNEQFF	TGTGCCAGCAGGACTAGCGGGGGGACTTACAATGAGCAGTTCTTC
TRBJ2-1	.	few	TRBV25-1	CASSRSSFGEQFF	TGTGCCAGCAGTCGTTCATCCTTCGGTGAGCAGTTCTTC
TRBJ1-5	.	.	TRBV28	CASIGQSNQPQHF	TGTGCCAGCATTGGGCAGAGCAATCAGCCCCAGCATTTT
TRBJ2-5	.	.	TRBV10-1	CASSDPTFQETQYF	TGCGCCAGCAGTGATCCAACATTCCAAGAGACCCAGTACTTC
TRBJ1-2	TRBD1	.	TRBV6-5	CASRRQGSGYGYTF	TGTGCCAGCAGGAGACAGGGGTCGGGCTATGGCTACACCTTC
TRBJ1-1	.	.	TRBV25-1	CASSLLGPNTEAFF	TGTGCCAGCAGTCTCCTTGGGCCGAACACTGAAGCTTTCTTT
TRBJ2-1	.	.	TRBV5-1	CASSLVQGSNEQFF	TGCGCCAGCAGCTTGGTTCAGGGGAGTAATGAGCAGTTCTTC
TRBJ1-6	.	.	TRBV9	CASSATTSNSPLHF	TGTGCCAGCAGCGCCACGACTAGTAATTCACCCCTCCACTTT
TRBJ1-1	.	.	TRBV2	CASSGGQGHPGWPEAFF	TGTGCCAGCAGTGGGGGCCAGGGACACCCCGGATGGCCTGAAGCTTTCTTT
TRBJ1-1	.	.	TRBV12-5	CASGGRGGNTEAFF	TGTGCTAGTGGTGGCCGGGGGGGGAACACTGAAGCTTTCTTT
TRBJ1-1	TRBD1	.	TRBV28	CASWTGAAGLTEAFF	TGTGCCAGCTGGACAGGGGCCGCTGGTTTAACTGAAGCTTTCTTT
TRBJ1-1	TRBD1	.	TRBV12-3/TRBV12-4	CASSNPGGAETFF	TGTGCCAGCAGTAACCCAGGGGGCGCAGAAACTTTCTTT